The sequence of this T cell receptor beta chain was determined in a study of CD8 T cells in acute hepatitis C reinfection (dated by TCRdb to the early 2020s). Regarding the study in general: Both during acute infection and after viral clearance, the study profiled the TCRbeta repertoire of CD8+ T cells that were specific for the HCV NS3-1073 epitope. A handful of spontaneous resolvers provided paired acute and follow-up samples. Overall results and qualifications from the work: Because bulk sequencing covered only the TCRbeta chain, the alphabeta pairing of the public clonotypes could not be determined. Chronically infected subjects had no follow-up repertoires because NS3-1073 specific cells were too rare to sort. Around 12 public clonotypes were identified irrespective of outcome, and one of the public clonotypes used V04-02/J02-02. High diversity was observed in NS3-1073 specific repertoires, and no significant differences in diversity were found between acute resolver, follow-up resolver and acute chronic samples. All groups preferentially used the TRBV04 and TRBV06 gene families, and overrepresentation in the naive pool did not explain this preferential usage. It was rare for CDR3 sequences to be shared with other epitopes, and exact matching may have been limited by differing sequencing approaches.

V loses 5 bases, J loses 6 bases, and the germline ends lie 22 bases apart. The germline V gene sets CDR1 to SNHLY and CDR2 to FYNNEI. The CDR3 measures 16 amino acids from cysteine to phenylalanine. This entry keeps only the CDR3 DNA: 48 bases, framed from base 1. Genomic DNA was extracted from the FACS-sorted cells, and the TCRbeta chains were sequenced by the commercial immunoSEQ service. The original pipeline was this. The repertoire data were analyzed using ImmunoSEQ Analyzer software v3.0 and R v3.5.1. Only productive rearrangements were analyzed, because sequences with stop codons or out-of-frame rearrangements were removed. Simpson diversity, Shannon entropy, CDR3 length and nucleotide addition metrics were supplied by the sequencing provider. Clonotypes were grouped by frequency into dominant, sub-dominant, low or lowest abundance categories, and clonotypes below 0.1% were left out of most analyses. A CDR3 amino acid clonotype was designated public if detected in at least two subjects at a cumulative frequency of at least 0.5%. TCRdb provides this immuneACCESS table in a form limited to in-frame rearrangements. Some clones are lacking; in checked studies, under half of them reflect an unresolved V gene, and why the rest are absent is not known. That table supplies the V and J calls and clone size; D and trimming were determined from the DNA. This sample gives 38,000 or so clones in total; about 87% of them show up just once. The ten largest clonotypes hold 0.4% to 0.5% of the sample.

The time point label for this specimen denotes: naive CD8 control sorted from an acute-time-point sample. Enrolled in the Montreal Hepatitis C Cohort (HEPCO) in Canada, the donors were people who inject drugs, and these donors were followed every 3 months. Acute primary HCV infection was defined as a positive HCV RNA or antibody test after a negative test within the previous 24 weeks. Surface staining used CD3, CD8 and CD45RO antibodies, with an aqua fixable dye to exclude dead cells. The cohort also had about six subjects who developed chronic infection, defined as being HCV RNA positive at 24 weeks. Negative selection by means of the MACS CD8+ T cell Isolation Kit yielded CD8+ T cells from peripheral blood mononuclear cells recovered from cryopreservation by thawing. Sorting of the cells was done on a BD FACSAria II cell sorter. Turning to this clone: The specificity of this receptor is unknown. Nothing much larger sits one base from this clone, and base qualities are not available.

This clonotype originated in a man between 25 and 39 years old with chronic hepatitis C. The specimen sequenced was naive CD8+ T cells from PBMCs. In the paper's terms, the cell subset or site label means: sorted total naive CD45RO-negative CD8+ T cells. The sequence links TRBV2 to TRBJ1-2; the D gene is possibly TRBD1, with 5 bases matching. The DNA is TGTGCCAGCAGTAGACCCCAGGGTGTGGTCCGCAATGGCTACACCTTC. This codes for CASSRPQGVVRNGYTF.